The 6 T cell receptor beta chains below come from one sample, sequenced in a study of T cells in Graves' hyperthyroidism and ophthalmopathy. From RNA transcripts, TCR beta CDR3 regions were amplified. First-round RT-PCR targeting the TCR CDR3 was performed with the HTBI primer set. TCRdb recomputed calls from the multiplex PCR reads with MiXCR, one row per CDR3 protein. The profile covers nearly 600,000 distinct CDR3 sequences, with 14% appearing a single time and roughly 7.7% taken by the ten largest. Source material: blood. These receptors all stem from a woman under 30 with Graves' ophthalmopathy.

The CDR3 region is CASSLSGGGSNQPQHF. The CDR3, as DNA: TGTGCCAGCAGCTTGTCCGGGGGCGGAAGCAATCAGCCCCAGCATTTT. The V call is TRBV5-6, the J call TRBJ1-5; D is perhaps TRBD1 (6 bases). Germline CDR1 and CDR2: SGHDT and YYEEEE. The CDR3 is 16 residues long. V was trimmed by 1 base and J by 1 base, leaving 12 bases between them.

This clonotype was recorded at least ten times. The chain uses TRBV7-8 and TRBJ2-7, with 11 bases that match TRBD2. The V gene's germline CDR1 is SGHVS and CDR2 FQNEAQ. CDR3 length: 15 residues. Trimming removed 3 bases from V and 2 bases from J; junction bases left unmatched: 3. The CDR3 protein is CASSFSGRGTYEQYF. The CDR3 DNA reads TGTGCCAGCAGCTTTAGCGGGAGGGGGACCTACGAGCAGTACTTC.

This clonotype occurred many times. The chain combines TRBV5-1 with TRBJ2-7, with 7 nucleotides matching TRBD1. J lost 0 bases, V lost 3 bases, and 12 bases had no gene match. The CDR3 extends over 17 amino acids. Germline V gene lookup returns CDR1 SGHRS and CDR2 YFSETQ. The chain's CDR3 is CASSSGLRGYPSYEQYF. The CDR3 bases are TGCGCCAGCAGCTCAGGACTCAGGGGGTACCCCTCCTACGAGCAGTACTTC.

In its sample, this clonotype was seen once. This chain links TRBV30 with TRBJ2-2, with D perhaps TRBD2 (7 bases). CDR1 and CDR2 (germline): GTSNPN, SVGIG (reference sequence). Deletions cut 4 bases from V and 3 bases from J, with 12 bases between. This CDR3 is 14 amino acids long. DNA for the CDR3: TGTGCCTGGAACAGAGGGGGGGACACCGGGGAGCTGTTTTTT. This gives the protein CAWNRGGDTGELFF.

This clonotype was seen many times. The chain is built from TRBV5-1 and TRBJ2-6; D ambiguous. Per germline, CDR1 SGHRS and CDR2 YFSETQ. V lost 4 bases and J lost 0, with 17 bases in between. CDR3 length equals 18 residues. For the CDR3, the DNA is TGCGCCAGCAGCCCGGTAGGGCGCACAGACTCTGGGGCCAACGTCCTGACTTTC. Its protein product is CASSPVGRTDSGANVLTF.

This chain joins TRBV7-2 and TRBJ2-1; weak D call: TRBD2 (6 bases). The CDR3 loop spans 15 amino acids. CDR1 and CDR2 (germline): SGHTA, FQGNSA. V lost 3 bases to trimming and J lost 6 bases, with 15 bases between them. DNA for the CDR3: TGTGCCAGCAGCTTGACGGGAGCCGAGGGCAATGAGCAGTTCTTC. Translation: CASSLTGAEGNEQFF.